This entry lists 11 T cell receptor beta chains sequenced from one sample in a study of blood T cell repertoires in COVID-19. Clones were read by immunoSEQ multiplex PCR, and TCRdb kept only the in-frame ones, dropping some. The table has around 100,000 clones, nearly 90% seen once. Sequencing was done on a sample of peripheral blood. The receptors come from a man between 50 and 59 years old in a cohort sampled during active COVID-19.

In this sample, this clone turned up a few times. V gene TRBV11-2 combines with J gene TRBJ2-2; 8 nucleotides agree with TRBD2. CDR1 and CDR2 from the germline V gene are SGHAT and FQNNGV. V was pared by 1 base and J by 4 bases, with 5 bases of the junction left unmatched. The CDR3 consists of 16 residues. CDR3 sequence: CASSLALRGVTGELFF. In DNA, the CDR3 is TGTGCCAGCAGCTTAGCGTTGCGGGGGGTCACCGGGGAGCTGTTTTTT.

CDR3 amino acids: CASSIVGQGTYSNQPQHF. CDR3 DNA: TGTGCCAGTAGTATAGTAGGACAGGGAACTTATAGCAATCAGCCCCAGCATTTT. The chain links TRBV19 to TRBJ1-5; 8 bases align to TRBD1. CDR3 length equals 18 residues. Germline V gene sequence: CDR1 LNHDA, CDR2 SQIVND (reference sequence). The V segment lost 1 base and the J segment 0 bases; nucleotides outside the gene matches: 8.

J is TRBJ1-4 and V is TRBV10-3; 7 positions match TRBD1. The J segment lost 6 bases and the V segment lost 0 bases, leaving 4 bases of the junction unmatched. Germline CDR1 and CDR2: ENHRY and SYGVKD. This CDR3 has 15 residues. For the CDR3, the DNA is TGTGCCATCAGTGAGTCTGGAGGGGGCTATGAAAAACTGTTTTTT. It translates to CAISESGGGYEKLFF.

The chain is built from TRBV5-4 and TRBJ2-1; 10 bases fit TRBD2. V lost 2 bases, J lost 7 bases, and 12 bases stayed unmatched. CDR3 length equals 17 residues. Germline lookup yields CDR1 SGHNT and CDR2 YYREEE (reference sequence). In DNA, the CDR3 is TGTGCCAGCAGCTTCAAAGTTTCTAGCGGGGGCGGGAATGAGCAGTTCTTC. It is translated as CASSFKVSSGGGNEQFF.

The DNA of the CDR3 is TGTGCCAGTAGTATAGCAGCTAACTATGGCTACACCTTC. This translates into CASSIAANYGYTF. The chain combines TRBV19 with TRBJ1-2; D is unresolved. V dropped 1 base and J dropped 0 bases, with 3 bases sitting between them. Germline V gene sequence: CDR1 LNHDA, CDR2 SQIVND (reference sequence). This CDR3 has 13 amino acids.

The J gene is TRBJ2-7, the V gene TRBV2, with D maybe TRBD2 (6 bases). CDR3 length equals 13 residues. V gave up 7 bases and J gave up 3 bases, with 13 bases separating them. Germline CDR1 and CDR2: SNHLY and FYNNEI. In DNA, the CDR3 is TGTGCCAGCAAATTACCGGGACTCTACGAGCAGTACTTC. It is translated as CASKLPGLYEQYF.

The CDR3 here is CASLQDAGAPTDTQYF. The CDR3 DNA reads TGTGCCAGCCTCCAGGACGCGGGGGCTCCCACAGATACGCAGTATTTT. This sequence joins TRBV2 and TRBJ2-3; D possibly corresponds to TRBD2 (7 bases). Trimming left V 8 bases short and J 2 bases short, with 20 bases between. This CDR3 comprises 16 residues. Germline V gene sequence: CDR1 SNHLY, CDR2 FYNNEI.

CDR3: CASSRGREPLHF. CDR3 in DNA: TGTGCCAGCAGCCGTGGGCGTGAGCCCCTCCACTTT. The V call is TRBV11-2, the J call TRBJ1-6, with no clear D. The CDR3 has 12 residues. The V gene's germline CDR1 is SGHAT and CDR2 FQNNGV. The ends were cut back, 5 bases at V and 13 bases at J, with 12 bases in the middle.

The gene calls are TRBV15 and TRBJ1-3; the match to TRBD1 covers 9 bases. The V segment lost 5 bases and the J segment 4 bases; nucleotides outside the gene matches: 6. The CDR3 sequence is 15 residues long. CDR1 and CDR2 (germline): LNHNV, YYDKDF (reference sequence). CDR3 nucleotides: TGTGCCACCAGCTCTGACAGGGGGTCGGGAAACACCATATATTTT. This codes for CATSSDRGSGNTIYF.

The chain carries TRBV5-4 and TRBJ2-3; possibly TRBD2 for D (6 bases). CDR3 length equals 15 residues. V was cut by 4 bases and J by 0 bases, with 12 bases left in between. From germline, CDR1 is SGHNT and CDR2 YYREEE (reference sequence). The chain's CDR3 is CASSRSGGSTDTQYF. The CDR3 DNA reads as TGTGCCAGCAGCCGGTCCGGGGGTAGCACAGATACGCAGTATTTT. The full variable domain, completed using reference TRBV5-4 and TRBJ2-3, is ETGVTQSPTHLIKTRGQQVTLRCSSQSGHNTVSWYQQALGQGPQFIFQYYREEENGRGNFPPRFSGLQFPNYSSELNVNALELDDSALYLCASSRSGGSTDTQYFGPGTRLTVL.

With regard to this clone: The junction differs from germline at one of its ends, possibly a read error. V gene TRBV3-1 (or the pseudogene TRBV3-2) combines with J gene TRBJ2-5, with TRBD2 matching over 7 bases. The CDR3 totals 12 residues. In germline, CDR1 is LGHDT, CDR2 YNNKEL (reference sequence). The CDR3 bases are TGTGCCAGCAGCCAAGATCCGGGGGGACCCCACTTC. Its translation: CASSQDPGGPHF.